A single sample gave rise to the 30 T cell receptor beta chains below, sequenced in a study of T cells in narcolepsy. Only in-frame clones appear in the TCRdb table, and some are missing; sequencing was by immunoSEQ multiplex PCR. In the table there are about 29,000 clones, over 75% of which are singletons. The sample was memory (CD45RA-) CD4+ T cells from blood. These TCRs come from a human donor in good health.

This chain joins TRBV6-1 and TRBJ2-1, with TRBD1 identical over 8 bases. V lost 0 bases and J lost 6; bases outside the gene matches: 4. CDR1 is MNHNS, CDR2 SASEGT, per germline. This CDR3 is 15 amino acids long. CDR3 nucleotides: TGTGCCAGCAGTGAAGCTACAGGGGGTCCCAATGAGCAGTTCTTC. It codes for CASSEATGGPNEQFF.

The genes are TRBV6-5 and TRBJ2-1; 7 bases line up with TRBD2. This CDR3 contains 15 residues. Germline V CDR1 and CDR2: MNHEY, SVGAGI. The junction had 7 bases not matched to a gene; V was cut back by 2 bases and J by 6 bases. CDR3 sequence: CASSYPDGGGNEQFF. CDR3 DNA sequence: TGTGCCAGCAGTTACCCGGATGGGGGGGGCAATGAGCAGTTCTTC.

This chain links TRBV10-3 with TRBJ1-1; 7 bases line up with TRBD1. This CDR3 contains 14 residues. Germline trimming cut 2 bases from V and 2 bases from J; bases unmatched to any gene: 2. Germline V lookup: CDR1 ENHRY, CDR2 SYGVKD. The CDR3 loop reads CAISEGQENTEAFF. CDR3 nucleotide sequence: TGTGCCATCAGTGAGGGACAGGAAAACACTGAAGCTTTCTTT.

In this sample, this clone turned up once. Within the sample, other DNA sequences also encode this same CDR3. The chain carries TRBV5-6 and TRBJ2-2, with 8 positions matching TRBD1. Germline V gene lookup returns CDR1 SGHDT and CDR2 YYEEEE. The CDR3 sequence is 15 residues long. The junction had 10 bases not matched to a gene; V was cut back by 4 bases and J by 8 bases. The CDR3 DNA is TGTGCCAGCAGCCGCAGGACAGGGCGTACTGGGGAGCTGTTTTTT. It specifies CASSRRTGRTGELFF.

The V and J genes are TRBV7-9 and TRBJ2-3; the D is unclear. This CDR3 has 13 amino acids. Trimming cost V 1 base and J 7 bases, with 9 bases left between them. From germline, CDR1 is SEHNR and CDR2 FQNEAQ (reference sequence). DNA of the CDR3: TGTGCCAGCAGCTTAGGGTTCCCATATACGCAGTATTTT. It yields the protein CASSLGFPYTQYF.

The chain is built from TRBV30 and TRBJ2-1; D might be TRBD1 or TRBD2, each matching 6 bases. In germline, CDR1 is GTSNPN, CDR2 SVGIG (reference sequence). The length of the CDR3 is 15 residues. Trimming took 0 bases from V and 2 from J, leaving 11 bases between them. The CDR3 protein is CAWSVRGLTYNEQFF. Written as DNA, the CDR3 is TGTGCCTGGAGTGTCAGGGGACTCACCTACAATGAGCAGTTCTTC.

This chain uses TRBV29-1 with TRBJ1-6; a weak D match, TRBD1 (6 bases). V was clipped by 4 bases and J by 5 bases, with 12 bases between them. This CDR3 has 14 amino acids. The germline gives CDR1 SQVTM, CDR2 ANQGSEA. The CDR3 coding sequence is TGCAGCGTTGCGCTGACAGGAGATAATTCACCCCTCCACTTT. It yields the protein CSVALTGDNSPLHF.

J is TRBJ2-3 and V is TRBV18; the match to TRBD2 covers 13 bases. Germline V lookup: CDR1 KGHSH, CDR2 LQKENI. V dropped 3 bases and J dropped 2; count of bases not matched to a gene: 5. This CDR3 is 17 amino acids long. As DNA, the CDR3 is TGTGCCAGCTCACCCGCAACTAGCGGGAGGGCCACAGATACGCAGTATTTT. Protein product: CASSPATSGRATDTQYF.

V usage is TRBV13 and J usage is TRBJ1-2, with D hard to call. V was shortened by 4 bases and J by 2 bases, with 11 bases between the two germline ends. The CDR3 is 14 residues long. The V gene's germline CDR1 is PRHDT and CDR2 FYEKMQ (reference sequence). CDR3 sequence: CASSSHTTNYGYTF. The CDR3, as DNA: TGTGCCAGCAGCTCCCACACAACCAACTATGGCTACACCTTC. Together with reference TRBV13 and TRBJ1-2, the CDR3 gives the full variable domain: AAGVIQSPRHLIKEKRETATLKCYPIPRHDTVYWYQQGPGQDPQFLISFYEKMQSDKGSIPDRFSAQQFSDYHSELNMSSLELGDSALYFCASSSHTTNYGYTFGSGTRLTVV.

This sequence joins TRBV4-3 and TRBJ2-5; D is perhaps TRBD1 (5 bases). Germline V gene data show CDR1 as LGHNA and CDR2 as YSLEER. With 4 bases removed from V and 4 bases from J, the gap between germline ends came to 10 bases. CDR3 size: 13 residues. The CDR3 here is CASSLTGAETQYF. The CDR3 DNA reads TGCGCCAGCAGCCTTACAGGAGCAGAGACCCAGTACTTC.

The chain joins TRBV6-6 to TRBJ2-5; D gene ambiguous. The better agreement between TRBJ2-7 and the DNA end casts doubt on the J call. In germline, CDR1 is MNHNY, CDR2 SVGAGI (reference sequence). The CDR3 has 12 amino acids. CDR3: CASSYPGTEQYF. The CDR3 DNA reads as TGTGCCAGCAGTTATCCGGGCACCGAGCAGTACTTC.

The rearrangement joins TRBV4-3 to TRBJ1-1, with D tentatively TRBD1 (5 bases). Per germline, CDR1 LGHNA and CDR2 YSLEER. Trimming shortened V by 4 bases and J by 4 bases, and 10 bases separated the two germline ends. This CDR3 has 13 amino acids. The DNA for the CDR3 is TGCGCCAGCAGCCCAGGGACGGGCACTGAAGCTTTCTTT. This codes for CASSPGTGTEAFF.

The chain is built from TRBV5-1 and TRBJ2-1, with TRBD2 matching over 10 bases. The CDR3 runs 17 residues. Trimming removed 3 bases from V and 4 bases from J; junction bases left unmatched: 10. Germline CDR1 and CDR2: SGHRS and YFSETQ. The chain's CDR3 is CASSSRGTSEEYNEQFF. The CDR3 coding sequence is TGCGCCAGCAGCTCTCGGGGGACTAGCGAGGAATACAATGAGCAGTTCTTC.

CDR3 amino acids: CASSRDSGNTIYF. The CDR3 DNA is TGTGCCAGTAGTCGGGACTCTGGAAACACCATATATTTT. The rearrangement uses TRBV19 and TRBJ1-3; no reliable D call. CDR1 and CDR2 (germline): LNHDA, SQIVND (reference sequence). The V end was cut by 5 bases, the J end by 0 bases, with 5 bases between. The CDR3 runs to 13 residues.

The rearrangement joins TRBV2 to TRBJ2-1; D is unclear. Trimming took off 1 base at V and 8 bases at J, with 12 bases between the two ends. The germline gives CDR1 SNHLY, CDR2 FYNNEI. This CDR3 is built from 14 residues. CDR3 in DNA: TGTGCCAGCAGTGAAGACGGCCCGGCCCATGAGCAGTTCTTC. Translated, it gives CASSEDGPAHEQFF.

V usage is TRBV7-2 and J usage is TRBJ2-5; TRBD1 matches at 7 bases. CDR3 length: 16 residues. The germline V gene encodes CDR1 SGHTA and CDR2 FQGNSA. V lost 5 bases to trimming and J lost 4 bases; unmatched junction nucleotides: 13. CDR3 residues: CASSVQRQGAGETQYF. DNA for the CDR3: TGTGCCAGCAGCGTCCAGAGACAGGGAGCCGGAGAGACCCAGTACTTC. Complete variable domain (other parts from reference TRBV7-2 and TRBJ2-5): GAGVSQSPSNKVTEKGKDVELRCDPISGHTALYWYRQSLGQGLEFLIYFQGNSAPDKSGLPSDRFSAERTGGSVSTLTIQRTQQEDSAVYLCASSVQRQGAGETQYFGPGTRLLVL.

This sequence joins TRBV5-1 and TRBJ2-5; D is possibly TRBD1 (6 bases). The germline V gene has CDR1 SGHRS and CDR2 YFSETQ. CDR3 length: 15 amino acids. V lost 2 bases and J lost 2, with 13 bases in between. CDR3 bases: TGCGCCAGCAGCTTAACACCGGGACATCAAGAGACCCAGTACTTC. This gives the protein CASSLTPGHQETQYF. Complete variable domain (other parts from reference TRBV5-1 and TRBJ2-5): KAGVTQTPRYLIKTRGQQVTLSCSPISGHRSVSWYQQTPGQGLQFLFEYFSETQRNKGNFPGRFSGRQFSNSRSEMNVSTLELGDSALYLCASSLTPGHQETQYFGPGTRLLVL.

The rearrangement joins TRBV30 to TRBJ2-1; 7 bases line up with TRBD1. CDR1 and CDR2 from the germline V gene are GTSNPN and SVGIG (reference sequence). The length of the CDR3 is 15 residues. Losses at the gene ends were 4 bases for V and 4 bases for J; bases not matched to a gene: 10. For the CDR3, the DNA is TGTGCCTGGAAGATTGGGGACAGACCTTACAATGAGCAGTTCTTC. Its protein is CAWKIGDRPYNEQFF.

The rearrangement uses TRBV6-1 and TRBJ2-2; D is undetermined. Per germline, CDR1 MNHNS and CDR2 SASEGT. CDR3 length: 12 amino acids. Trimming removed 6 bases from V and 1 base from J, with 3 bases in between. The DNA of the CDR3 is TGTGCCAGCAGGATGAACACCGGGGAGCTGTTTTTT. This translates into CASRMNTGELFF.

This clone was seen a single time. The V and J genes are TRBV4-1 and TRBJ1-3; the D is unclear. Trimming pared 2 bases from V and 0 bases from J, leaving 14 bases between. Germline lookup yields CDR1 MGHRA and CDR2 YSYEKL. The CDR3 sequence is 17 residues long. CDR3 nucleotides: TGCGCCAGCAGCCAACTCTCCACAGCCGGCTCTGGAAACACCATATATTTT. It codes for CASSQLSTAGSGNTIYF.

The chain combines TRBV4-1 with TRBJ1-2, with D perhaps TRBD1 (5 bases). Germline V CDR1 and CDR2: MGHRA, YSYEKL. The germline V and J ends were trimmed by 1 base and 7 bases, with 16 bases remaining between them. The CDR3 runs 15 residues. The CDR3 sequence is CASSQVGGARSGYTF. The CDR3 nucleotides are TGCGCCAGCAGCCAAGTTGGGGGTGCCAGATCTGGCTACACCTTC.

V and J are TRBV29-1 and TRBJ1-1; 9 nucleotides align to TRBD1. Germline-derived CDR1 and CDR2 are SQVTM and ANQGSEA. Losses at the gene ends were 6 bases for V and 4 bases for J; bases not matched to a gene: 15. The CDR3 contains 16 residues. This chain's CDR3 is CSVQLGTGFFGTEAFF. DNA for the CDR3: TGCAGCGTCCAACTCGGGACAGGGTTTTTCGGCACTGAAGCTTTCTTT.

V usage is TRBV6-5 and J usage is TRBJ2-6, with 7 bases matching TRBD1. Germline lookup yields CDR1 MNHEY and CDR2 SVGAGI. With V trimmed by 6 bases and J by 4 bases, 6 bases remained unmatched. CDR3 length equals 15 residues. The CDR3 loop reads CASRETGSGANVLTF. In DNA form, the CDR3 reads TGTGCCAGCAGAGAGACAGGGTCAGGGGCCAACGTCCTGACTTTC.

The rearrangement joins TRBV6-1 to TRBJ1-2; D is ambiguous. Trimming shortened V by 4 bases and J by 8 bases, and 5 bases separated the two germline ends. The CDR3 consists of 10 residues. Per germline, CDR1 MNHNS and CDR2 SASEGT. Here the CDR3 reads CASSAGGYTF. In DNA form, the CDR3 reads TGTGCCAGCAGTGCCGGAGGCTACACCTTC.

The rearrangement uses TRBV5-4 and TRBJ2-3; D is unresolved. The germline V gene has CDR1 SGHNT and CDR2 YYREEE (reference sequence). Trimming left V 3 bases short and J 0 bases short, with 5 bases between. This CDR3 spans 13 amino acids. The CDR3: CASSSFSTDTQYF. The CDR3 DNA reads TGTGCCAGCAGCTCCTTTAGCACAGATACGCAGTATTTT.

The chain is built from TRBV10-3 and TRBJ2-1; 7 bases are shared with TRBD2. CDR3 length equals 15 residues. Germline assignment: CDR1 ENHRY and CDR2 SYGVKD. After removal of 0 bases from V and 8 bases from J, the junction contained 7 bases not matched to a gene. This CDR3 is CAISESFRSGDEQFF. Here the CDR3 DNA reads TGTGCCATCAGTGAGTCGTTCCGAAGCGGGGATGAGCAGTTCTTC.

This chain links TRBV9 with TRBJ1-2, with D unclear. The CDR3 runs to 14 residues. Germline CDR1 is SGDLS and CDR2 is YYNGEE. V was trimmed by 0 bases and J by 8 bases, leaving 14 bases between them. In DNA form, the CDR3 reads TGTGCCAGCAGCGTAGAAGGGCAGGTTGGCGGCTACACCTTC. It encodes CASSVEGQVGGYTF.

This clone appeared once. The V gene is TRBV6-5, the J gene TRBJ2-2; TRBD1 is a possible D gene (6 bases). The V gene's germline CDR1 is MNHEY and CDR2 SVGAGI. V was trimmed by 2 bases and J by 8 bases, leaving 18 bases between them. The CDR3 extends over 16 amino acids. The DNA for the CDR3 is TGTGCCAGCAGTTACGCAGCCGGGACAAGTGGGGGGGAGCTGTTTTTT. Protein product: CASSYAAGTSGGELFF.

A single count supports this clone. This sequence joins TRBV7-3 and TRBJ2-2; no reliable D call. Trimming pared 4 bases from V and 3 bases from J, leaving 6 bases between. The CDR3 is 13 residues long. CDR1 and CDR2 (germline): SGHTA, FQGTGA. Written as DNA, the CDR3 is TGTGCCAGCAGCTCGATAGACACCGGGGAGCTGTTTTTT. As protein: CASSSIDTGELFF.

As regards this clone: The junction shows a germline mismatch at one end, possibly a read error. The gene calls are TRBV30 and TRBJ1-4, with D perhaps TRBD1 (5 bases). CDR3 length: 9 residues. Germline CDR1 reads GTSNPN; CDR2 reads SVGIG (reference sequence). The chain's CDR3 is CALGGETVF. The CDR3 coding sequence is TGTGCCTTGGGGGGGGAAACTGTTTTT.